Following are 25 T cell receptor beta chains from one sample sequenced in a study of blood T cells in healthy people across ages. It was with a sample-barcoded 5' primer and a J-beta primer mix that a second PCR of roughly 7 to 12 cycles was run. TCRdb re-derived calls from the 5' RACE reads in MiXCR, one entry per CDR3 protein. The table has roughly 800,000 distinct CDR3 sequences, 58% seen once. The sample was blood. Receptor source: a man aged 25 to 40 in good health.

This clonotype was seen repeatedly, ten times or more. The V and J genes are TRBV13 and TRBJ2-1, with TRBD1 matching 10 bases. The CDR3 totals 20 residues. CDR1 and CDR2 from the germline V gene are PRHDT and FYEKMQ (reference sequence). V was clipped by 4 bases and J by 8 bases; unmatched bases: 23. The CDR3 loop is CASSYRTGGGSGLFSDEQFF. The CDR3 region has the DNA TGTGCCAGCAGCTACAGGACAGGGGGGGGTAGCGGCCTCTTTTCGGATGAGCAGTTCTTC.

The V and J genes are TRBV5-1 and TRBJ2-5; D possibly corresponds to TRBD1 (5 bases). The CDR3 consists of 16 residues. In germline, CDR1 is SGHRS, CDR2 YFSETQ. The germline V and J ends were trimmed by 1 base and 3 bases, with 16 bases remaining between them. CDR3 bases: TGCGCCAGCAGCTTGAGCTTGCGAAGCAGGGAAGAGACCCAGTACTTC. This translates into CASSLSLRSREETQYF.

The sample holds a few counts of this clonotype. Compared with germline, one end of the junction differs, possibly owing to a read error. This chain connects TRBV7-7 to TRBJ2-5; D call uncertain. The length of the CDR3 is 12 residues. CDR1 and CDR2 (germline): SSHAT, FNYEAQ (reference sequence). CDR3 region: CASSPNMQTQYF. The CDR3, as DNA: TGTGCTAGCAGCCCTAACATGCAGACCCAGTACTTC.

The rearrangement uses TRBV9 and TRBJ2-1; 14 bases align to TRBD2. The CDR3 is made up of 15 amino acids. Germline loops: CDR1 SGDLS, CDR2 YYNGEE. The V and J ends lost 4 bases and 8 bases, in that order; junction bases with no gene match: 5. The CDR3 sequence is CASSPGLAGVYEQFF. The CDR3 bases are TGTGCCAGCAGCCCGGGACTAGCGGGAGTATATGAGCAGTTCTTC.

The gene calls are TRBV20-1 and TRBJ1-2; D is unclear. Germline lookup yields CDR1 DFQATT and CDR2 SNEGSKA (reference sequence). This CDR3 region has 14 residues. Between the trimmed V and J ends, which lost 5 bases and 0 bases, there was a span of 13 bases. The CDR3 DNA follows: TGCAGTGCTGCAAGACCGAACGCTAACTATGGCTACACCTTC. Its translation is CSAARPNANYGYTF.

The chain is built from TRBV28 and TRBJ2-7, with 8 bases identical to TRBD1. Trimming took 8 bases from V and 5 from J; bases not matched to a gene: 11. The CDR3 has 14 amino acids. Per the germline V gene, CDR1 is MDHEN and CDR2 is SYDVKM. In DNA form, the CDR3 reads TGTGCCAGCGTCCTCTCCAGGGGGCAACACGAGCAGTACTTC. This sequence encodes CASVLSRGQHEQYF.

V usage is TRBV7-2 and J usage is TRBJ1-2; 8 bases fit TRBD1. The CDR3 runs 15 residues. Unmatched junction bases numbered 5, after V lost 3 bases and J lost 2 bases. In germline, CDR1 is SGHTA, CDR2 FQGNSA. Here the CDR3 DNA reads TGTGCCAGCAGCTTTGGGGCAGGGGGCAACTATGGCTACACCTTC. It encodes CASSFGAGGNYGYTF.

V and J are TRBV25-1 and TRBJ1-4; tentatively, D is TRBD1 (5 bases). The ends were cut back, 3 bases at V and 7 bases at J, with 9 bases in the middle. Germline V gives CDR1 MGHDK, CDR2 SYGVNS. This CDR3 comprises 13 residues. The CDR3 loop reads CASSDYGGEKLFF. The CDR3 nucleotides are TGTGCCAGCAGTGACTACGGGGGTGAAAAACTGTTTTTT.

This clonotype was recorded a few times. The rearrangement uses TRBV6-5 and TRBJ2-7, with D tentatively TRBD1 (6 bases). The germline CDR1 and CDR2 sequences are MNHEY and SVGAGI. Trimming cost V 5 bases and J 3 bases, with 14 bases left between them. This CDR3 has 14 amino acids. Written as DNA, the CDR3 is TGTGCCAGCAGTCAACAGGGAACACTCTACGAGCAGTACTTC. It encodes CASSQQGTLYEQYF.

The chain uses TRBV20-1 and TRBJ1-1; D may be TRBD1 (5 bases). From germline, CDR1 is DFQATT and CDR2 SNEGSKA (reference sequence). The V end was cut by 2 bases, the J end by 2 bases, with 12 bases between. The CDR3 is made up of 14 amino acids. CDR3 coding DNA: TGCAGTGCTAGAATTCCGGGGGATAACACTGAAGCTTTCTTT. It translates to CSARIPGDNTEAFF.

The chain's CDR3 is CATSDLRGDEQFF. CDR3 coding DNA: TGTGCCACCAGTGATTTGAGGGGGGATGAGCAGTTCTTC. V and J are TRBV24-1 and TRBJ2-1, with D possibly being TRBD1 or TRBD2 (6 bases each). This CDR3 spans 13 amino acids. Germline V gene data show CDR1 as KGHDR and CDR2 as SFDVKD. V was pared by 0 bases and J by 8 bases, with 7 bases between.

This clonotype was found a few times. The rearrangement joins TRBV20-1 to TRBJ2-7; 9 bases fit TRBD1. Looked up from germline, CDR1 is DFQATT and CDR2 is SNEGSKA (reference sequence). Trimming took 1 base from V and 6 from J; bases not matched to a gene: 16. This CDR3 region has 17 residues. The CDR3: CSARAVLLWDREGEQYF. DNA of the CDR3: TGCAGTGCTAGAGCCGTCCTGTTATGGGACAGGGAAGGCGAGCAGTACTTC.

V gene TRBV5-4 combines with J gene TRBJ2-7; TRBD2 matches 9 bases. Per the germline V gene, CDR1 is SGHNT and CDR2 is YYREEE (reference sequence). The V and J ends lost 6 bases and 1 base, in that order; junction bases with no gene match: 8. The CDR3 is 15 amino acids. This chain's CDR3 is CASNSEREVSYEQYF. As DNA, the CDR3 is TGTGCCAGCAACTCGGAGCGGGAGGTATCCTACGAGCAGTACTTC.

The V call is TRBV12-3 or TRBV12-4, the J call TRBJ2-7; D may be TRBD1 (6 bases). V dropped 4 bases and J dropped 7 bases, with 14 bases sitting between them. CDR3 length: 13 residues. The CDR3 DNA reads TGTGCCAGCAGTTCCCCAGGGGCGAGGGAGCAGTACTTC. It specifies CASSSPGAREQYF.

The V call is TRBV6-2 or TRBV6-3, the J call TRBJ2-7; D gene uncertain. Trimming removed 0 bases from V and 7 bases from J, with 13 bases in between. The length of the CDR3 is 14 residues. CDR1 and CDR2 (germline): MNHEY, SVGEGT. The CDR3 nucleotides are TGTGCCAGCAGTTACTCGATTTCGGGCTATGAGCAGTACTTC. Translation: CASSYSISGYEQYF.

This rearrangement joins TRBV20-1 to TRBJ1-2; tentatively, D is TRBD1 (5 bases). V dropped 6 bases and J dropped 5 bases, with 10 bases sitting between them. The length of the CDR3 is 11 residues. Germline V gene sequence: CDR1 DFQATT, CDR2 SNEGSKA (reference sequence). CDR3 protein: CSASPGYGYTF. The DNA for the CDR3 is TGCAGTGCCAGCCCAGGGTATGGCTACACCTTC.

DNA for the CDR3: TGCAGTACTCATCAGTGGATCGGTCCGCTCGGGGCCCTGTCTAATGAAAAACTGTTTTTT. Protein product: CSTHQWIGPLGALSNEKLFF. The gene calls are TRBV20-1 and TRBJ1-4; D possibly corresponds to TRBD1 (5 bases). CDR3 length equals 20 residues. CDR1 and CDR2 from the germline V gene are DFQATT and SNEGSKA (reference sequence). The V end was cut by 8 bases, the J end by 3 bases, with 34 bases between.

The genes are TRBV4-3 and TRBJ2-1; D may be TRBD2 (6 bases). V lost 4 bases to trimming and J lost 7 bases, with 14 bases between them. Germline-derived CDR1 and CDR2 are LGHNA and YSLEER. CDR3 length: 14 residues. CDR3 nucleotides: TGCGCCAGCAGCCCCCGACTAGGAATGAATGAGCAGTTCTTC. Protein: CASSPRLGMNEQFF.

V is TRBV20-1 and J is TRBJ2-4; unclear D gene. The CDR3 has 14 amino acids. From germline, CDR1 is DFQATT and CDR2 SNEGSKA (reference sequence). V dropped 3 bases and J dropped 0 bases, with 9 bases sitting between them. This CDR3 reads CSASVEPAKNIQYF. CDR3 in DNA: TGCAGTGCTAGCGTTGAGCCAGCCAAAAACATTCAGTACTTC.

This clonotype came up a few times. V is TRBV10-3 and J is TRBJ2-5; 7 nucleotides match TRBD1. J was trimmed by 2 bases and V by 5 bases; bases with no gene match: 8. CDR3 length: 15 amino acids. Germline-derived CDR1 and CDR2 are ENHRY and SYGVKD. The CDR3 region is CAISPSGGGQETQYF. DNA for the CDR3: TGTGCCATCAGTCCCTCAGGGGGTGGGCAAGAGACCCAGTACTTC.

This chain joins TRBV6-6 and TRBJ1-1; no firm D call. Germline CDR1 MNHNY, CDR2 SVGAGI (reference sequence). The CDR3 is 12 amino acids. V was cut by 7 bases and J by 3 bases, with 9 bases left in between. The CDR3 DNA reads as TGTGCCAGCAACCTCCACGACACTGAAGCTTTCTTT. Protein: CASNLHDTEAFF.

The rearrangement uses TRBV7-9 and TRBJ2-7, with 11 bases aligning to TRBD1. The DNA matches TRBJ2-5 better at its end, which makes the J call doubtful. This CDR3 contains 15 residues. The V gene's germline CDR1 is SEHNR and CDR2 FQNEAQ (reference sequence). The CDR3 DNA reads as TGTGCCAGCACCCGGTGGACAGGGGGCTCGGAGACCCAGTACTTC. As protein: CASTRWTGGSETQYF.

V is TRBV4-2 and J is TRBJ2-5; D is uncertain. The CDR3 runs to 15 residues. CDR1 and CDR2 (germline): LGHNA, YNFKEQ. Trimming stripped 0 bases from V and 2 bases from J, with 10 bases between. Here the CDR3 DNA reads TGTGCCAGCAGCCAAGAATGGCGGCCTCAAGAGACCCAGTACTTC. As protein: CASSQEWRPQETQYF.

DNA of the CDR3: TGTGCCAGCAGGGGGCCCGGGAGGGTCGACGAGCAGTACTTC. Amino acids: CASRGPGRVDEQYF. The chain combines TRBV28 with TRBJ2-7; 8 positions agree with TRBD2. The junction had 9 bases not matched to a gene; V was cut back by 6 bases and J by 5 bases. In germline, CDR1 is MDHEN, CDR2 SYDVKM. The CDR3 is 14 amino acids.

As for this clonotype: A much larger clone sits a single nucleotide away, making a read error possible. V is TRBV7-9 and J is TRBJ1-1; D is perhaps TRBD1 (5 bases). Germline CDR1 is SEHNR and CDR2 is FQNEAQ (reference sequence). V shed 6 bases and J shed 1 base, with 21 bases lying between them. This CDR3 is 17 amino acids long. This chain's CDR3 is CASRSARGVLTNTEAFF. CDR3 coding DNA: TGTGCCAGCAGGTCCGCCCGGGGGGTGCTCACGAACACTGAAGCTTTCTTT.